The rows below give T cell receptor beta chains drawn from one sample of a study of Graves' ophthalmopathy and Graves' hyperthyroidism. TCRdb analysed the multiplex PCR reads with MiXCR anew, one entry per CDR3 protein. Counted here are roughly 500,000 distinct CDR3 sequences, 13% to 15% occurring once; the ten biggest clones make up around 9.8%. Input material: blood. The source is a woman under 40 with Graves' ophthalmopathy. The conserved cysteine and the conserved F or W are not part of the CDR3 here. Each record gives: D gene, J gene, V gene, CDR3 protein. D genes are given only for firm matches.

d_call: TRBD1; j_call: TRBJ2-3; v_call: TRBV5-1; cdr3_aa: ASSLQGARTDTQY
d_call: .; j_call: TRBJ2-7; v_call: TRBV12-3/TRBV12-4; cdr3_aa: ASRNREVSSYEQY
d_call: TRBD1; j_call: TRBJ2-5; v_call: TRBV12-5; cdr3_aa: ASGLVQGTQETQY
d_call: .; j_call: TRBJ1-3; v_call: TRBV11-1; cdr3_aa: ASSSAGTHLSGNTIY
d_call: TRBD2; j_call: TRBJ2-7; v_call: TRBV6-1; cdr3_aa: ASSTLAGASSYEQY
d_call: TRBD2; j_call: TRBJ2-5; v_call: TRBV4-1; cdr3_aa: ASSQETSGGPYQETQY
d_call: .; j_call: TRBJ2-7; v_call: TRBV6-2/TRBV6-3; cdr3_aa: ASSYRETYEQY
d_call: .; j_call: TRBJ1-2; v_call: TRBV20-1; cdr3_aa: SARDLGRAAVYGYT
d_call: .; j_call: TRBJ1-2; v_call: TRBV20-1; cdr3_aa: SATPAGDYGYT
d_call: .; j_call: TRBJ1-1; v_call: TRBV6-5; cdr3_aa: ASSYEATSEAF
d_call: .; j_call: TRBJ2-7; v_call: TRBV6-1; cdr3_aa: ASSEEPTYEQY
d_call: .; j_call: TRBJ1-2; v_call: TRBV30; cdr3_aa: AWSSPTDRMYGYT
d_call: .; j_call: TRBJ2-7; v_call: TRBV20-1; cdr3_aa: SARGAVDYEQY
d_call: .; j_call: TRBJ2-5; v_call: TRBV5-1; cdr3_aa: ASRSTVVYQETQY
d_call: TRBD2; j_call: TRBJ2-7; v_call: TRBV9; cdr3_aa: ASSVGTSGGQYEQY
d_call: .; j_call: TRBJ1-5; v_call: TRBV12-3/TRBV12-4; cdr3_aa: ASSLRRRQYSNQPQH
d_call: .; j_call: TRBJ1-2; v_call: TRBV6-1; cdr3_aa: ASSGGVYT
d_call: .; j_call: TRBJ2-2; v_call: TRBV5-1; cdr3_aa: ASSHGQNTGELF
d_call: TRBD1; j_call: TRBJ2-7; v_call: TRBV28; cdr3_aa: ASGTGSYEPY